This TCR beta chain was retrieved from a study of shared clonotypes between healthy human individuals. Germline CDR1 reads SGHDN; CDR2 reads FVKESK. The CDR3 contains 14 residues. Trimming cost V 2 bases and J 2 bases, with 9 bases left between them. Donors, without exception, were Caucasian adults residing in Nashville, Tennessee. The sequenced material, unsorted PBMC DNA, was run on ten immunoSEQ deep assay plates. Clones were read by immunoSEQ multiplex PCR, and TCRdb kept only the in-frame ones, dropping some. The repertoire holds 470,000 or so clones, with about 85% as singletons. Sequenced input: PBMCs. This sequence joins TRBV14 and TRBJ2-5; unclear D gene. This sequence originates from a woman between 40 and 50 years old in good health. Some clones in this sample may be carry-over from other donors' samples. Here the CDR3 reads CASSQFQVQETQYF. Here the CDR3 DNA reads TGTGCCAGCAGCCAATTTCAGGTACAAGAGACCCAGTACTTC.